The 23 T cell receptor beta chains below all came from one sample that was sequenced in a study of patients and donors after allogeneic stem cell transplantation. TCRdb reprocessed the RT-PCR reads with MiXCR, giving one entry per CDR3 protein. This table has about 400,000 distinct CDR3 sequences, approximately 16% appearing once. Sequencing was carried out using blood, either unsorted or a sorted T cell fraction (not recorded which). The receptors stem from a human donor who was either an allogeneic HSCT recipient or a stem cell or donor lymphocyte infusion donor (not recorded which). It is not recorded whose cells these are; they may come from a transplant donor.

The chain links TRBV20-1 to TRBJ2-2; 9 positions match TRBD2. This CDR3 has 15 amino acids. CDR1 and CDR2 from the germline V gene are DFQATT and SNEGSKA (reference sequence). With 3 bases clipped from V and 4 bases from J, the junction kept 6 bases outside the gene matches. The chain's CDR3 is CSASLAGGSTGELFF. In DNA form, the CDR3 reads TGCAGTGCTAGTCTCGCGGGAGGGAGCACCGGGGAGCTGTTTTTT.

This clonotype was counted a few times. The chain uses TRBV12-3 or TRBV12-4 and TRBJ2-3; 12 bases agree with TRBD2. Germline trimming cut 1 base from V and 4 bases from J; bases unmatched to any gene: 6. The CDR3 covers 17 residues. The CDR3 nucleotides are TGTGCCAGCAGTTTAGTAGGGTCTAGCGGGGGGGCAGATACGCAGTATTTT. Protein sequence: CASSLVGSSGGADTQYF.

CDR3 DNA sequence: TGTGCCTGTTGGCAGATATATGGCTACACCTTC. Protein sequence: CACWQIYGYTF. The chain couples TRBV30 to TRBJ1-2; D unresolved. The CDR3 extends over 11 amino acids. Deletions cut 6 bases from V and 5 bases from J, with 10 bases between. CDR1 and CDR2 from the germline V gene are GTSNPN and SVGIG (reference sequence).

Points on this clonotype: Possible read error: a much larger clone is one base away. The rearrangement uses TRBV2 and TRBJ2-2; TRBD2 aligns across 7 bases. Germline V gives CDR1 SNHLY, CDR2 FYNNEI. The CDR3 contains 15 residues. Losses at the gene ends were 4 bases for V and 0 bases for J; bases not matched to a gene: 2. The CDR3 region has the DNA TGTGCCAGCAGTGCCCGGGGGGCGAACACCGGGGAGCTGTTTTTT. This gives the protein CASSARGANTGELFF.

The chain recombines TRBV29-1 with TRBJ1-2; TRBD1 agrees at 10 bases. The germline gives CDR1 SQVTM, CDR2 ANQGSEA. This CDR3 is 12 amino acids long. The V segment lost 5 bases and the J segment 6 bases; nucleotides outside the gene matches: 3. CDR3 sequence reads: CSVLTGGHGYTF. The DNA for the CDR3 is TGCAGCGTTCTGACAGGGGGCCATGGCTACACCTTC.

In this sample, this clonotype turned up a few times. This chain connects TRBV6-5 to TRBJ1-3; the D is unclear. The CDR3 loop spans 17 amino acids. CDR1 and CDR2 (germline): MNHEY, SVGAGI. The germline V and J ends were trimmed by 0 bases and 6 bases, with 18 bases remaining between them. The CDR3 loop is CASSYSLGQLDLNTIYF. In nucleotides, the CDR3 is TGTGCCAGCAGTTACTCGTTAGGGCAGCTTGATTTAAACACCATATATTTT.

This clonotype was seen many times. The CDR3 here is CASSSAGLGTYNEQFF. The CDR3 bases are TGTGCCAGCAGCTCAGCTGGCCTAGGGACCTACAATGAGCAGTTCTTC. V and J are TRBV7-8 and TRBJ2-1, with D unresolved. The CDR3 runs 16 residues. V dropped 4 bases and J dropped 2 bases, with 15 bases sitting between them. CDR1 and CDR2 from the germline V gene are SGHVS and FQNEAQ. Together with reference TRBV7-8 and TRBJ2-1, the CDR3 gives the full variable domain: GAGVSQSPRYKVAKRGQDVALRCDPISGHVSLFWYQQALGQGPEFLTYFQNEAQLDKSGLPSDRFFAERPEGSVSTLKIQRTQQEDSAVYLCASSSAGLGTYNEQFFGPGTRLTVL.

Only a few counts were recorded for this clonotype. Sequence at one end of the junction differs from germline and may be a read error. CDR3 nucleotide sequence: TGCAGTGCTAGAGCGAGTATAGGGAGGGGAGTGAAAACTGAAGCTTTCTTT. Translating it yields CSARASIGRGVKTEAFF. The J gene is TRBJ1-1, the V gene TRBV20-1, with D possibly TRBD1 on 5 matching bases. This CDR3 has 17 amino acids. The germline gives CDR1 DFQATT, CDR2 SNEGSKA (reference sequence).

In its sample, this clonotype was seen a few times. The CDR3 DNA follows: TGTGCCTGGAACAGCGGGAATGGTGAGCAGTTCTTC. This encodes CAWNSGNGEQFF. This chain connects TRBV30 to TRBJ2-1; 7 bases map to TRBD2. With 4 bases clipped from V and 9 bases from J, the junction kept 6 bases outside the gene matches. This CDR3 region has 12 residues. The germline V gene has CDR1 GTSNPN and CDR2 SVGIG (reference sequence).

This clonotype was detected a few times. The J gene is TRBJ1-1, the V gene TRBV7-9; weak D call: TRBD1 (6 bases). CDR1 is SEHNR and CDR2 is FQNEAQ in the germline V gene (reference sequence). The CDR3 is made up of 16 amino acids. With 2 bases removed from V and 3 bases from J, the gap between germline ends came to 16 bases. As DNA, the CDR3 is TGTGCCAGCAGCTTATTTGCCGGGGGCGGAGACACTGAAGCTTTCTTT. Protein product: CASSLFAGGGDTEAFF.

The chain uses TRBV3-1 and TRBJ2-3, with D unresolved. This CDR3 spans 14 amino acids. Germline values: CDR1 LGHDT, CDR2 YNNKEL (reference sequence). V was shortened by 0 bases and J by 5 bases, with 9 bases between the two germline ends. In DNA, the CDR3 is TGTGCCAGCAGCCAAGAAGCTAGTGGAGATACGCAGTATTTT. It yields the protein CASSQEASGDTQYF.

This clonotype was found a few times. This rearrangement joins TRBV20-1 to TRBJ1-2; D gene uncertain. CDR3 length: 11 amino acids. Germline V gene lookup returns CDR1 DFQATT and CDR2 SNEGSKA (reference sequence). Trimming stripped 6 bases from V and 0 bases from J, with 5 bases between. The CDR3 DNA is TGCAGTGCCCCTCCTAACTATGGCTACACCTTC. Protein product: CSAPPNYGYTF.

The V and J genes are TRBV5-1 and TRBJ1-3; D ambiguous. The CDR3 covers 13 residues. CDR1 and CDR2 (germline): SGHRS, YFSETQ. Trimming cost V 1 base and J 5 bases, with 7 bases left between them. The DNA for the CDR3 is TGCGCCAGCAGCTTGAACGTAAGAAACACCATATATTTT. Protein: CASSLNVRNTIYF.

This chain joins TRBV11-1 and TRBJ2-1; D gene uncertain. Trimming removed 1 base from V and 7 bases from J, with 20 bases in between. CDR3 size: 17 residues. Germline CDR1 reads SGHAT; CDR2 reads FQDESV (reference sequence). CDR3 nucleotide sequence: TGTGCCAGCAGCTTAGTGGGCCGCAGGCCCCTAGGGAATGAGCAGTTCTTC. Translated: CASSLVGRRPLGNEQFF.

The chain combines TRBV14 with TRBJ2-3; D tentatively reads TRBD1 or TRBD2 (5 bases each). The CDR3 spans 15 residues. Trimming left V 1 base short and J 3 bases short, with 11 bases between. Looked up from germline, CDR1 is SGHDN and CDR2 is FVKESK. Here the CDR3 reads CASSQVGDRTDTQYF. CDR3 DNA sequence: TGTGCCAGCAGCCAAGTCGGGGACCGGACAGATACGCAGTATTTT.

The chain uses TRBV5-1 and TRBJ2-3; 10 bases map to TRBD2. Trimming took 2 bases from V and 4 from J; bases not matched to a gene: 4. The CDR3 consists of 15 residues. Germline CDR1 reads SGHRS; CDR2 reads YFSETQ. CDR3 in amino acids: CASSLTSGIPDTQYF. DNA of the CDR3: TGCGCCAGCAGCTTAACTAGCGGGATTCCAGATACGCAGTATTTT.

This clonotype has a handful of counts. This chain joins TRBV4-1 and TRBJ2-5; D ambiguous. Germline loops: CDR1 MGHRA, CDR2 YSYEKL. V was cut by 1 base and J by 5 bases, with 14 bases left in between. The CDR3 is 15 residues long. The CDR3 bases are TGCGCCAGCAGCCAAGTTAACAGTGTGATGGAGACCCAGTACTTC. As protein: CASSQVNSVMETQYF.

The rearrangement links TRBV4-2 to TRBJ2-1; no clear D. The CDR3 is made up of 15 amino acids. Trimming pared 0 bases from V and 0 bases from J, leaving 6 bases between. In germline, CDR1 is LGHNA, CDR2 YNFKEQ. The CDR3 DNA follows: TGTGCCAGCAGCCAAGACCCGAACTCCTACAATGAGCAGTTCTTC. This encodes CASSQDPNSYNEQFF.

This clonotype was recorded at least ten times. V and J are TRBV7-3 and TRBJ1-1; 8 positions match TRBD1. Looked up from germline, CDR1 is SGHTA and CDR2 is FQGTGA. V trimming: 3 bases; J trimming: 5 bases; junction bases outside the gene matches: 8. The CDR3 runs 15 residues. CDR3 bases: TGTGCCAGCAGCTTGGACGGACAGGGTGGGACTGAAGCTTTCTTT. It encodes CASSLDGQGGTEAFF.

This chain joins TRBV20-1 and TRBJ1-1, with 8 bases that match TRBD1. The germline V gene has CDR1 DFQATT and CDR2 SNEGSKA (reference sequence). There are 15 residues in the CDR3. V trimming: 3 bases; J trimming: 2 bases; junction bases outside the gene matches: 8. The CDR3, as DNA: TGCAGTGCTAGGGGGACCGGGACAGGAAACACTGAAGCTTTCTTT. Its protein is CSARGTGTGNTEAFF.

V usage is TRBV5-1 and J usage is TRBJ2-5; D not certain. This CDR3 has 13 amino acids. Trimming took off 0 bases at V and 3 bases at J, with 6 bases between the two ends. Germline V gives CDR1 SGHRS, CDR2 YFSETQ. CDR3 protein: CASSLVLKETQYF. DNA for the CDR3: TGCGCCAGCAGCTTGGTACTCAAAGAGACCCAGTACTTC. Full variable domain (remainder filled in from reference TRBV5-1 and TRBJ2-5): KAGVTQTPRYLIKTRGQQVTLSCSPISGHRSVSWYQQTPGQGLQFLFEYFSETQRNKGNFPGRFSGRQFSNSRSEMNVSTLELGDSALYLCASSLVLKETQYFGPGTRLLVL.

This clonotype was seen only a few times. The rearrangement uses TRBV4-1 and TRBJ2-3, with TRBD2 matching over 15 bases. Germline CDR1 MGHRA, CDR2 YSYEKL. The ends lost 3 bases at V and 7 bases at J; junction bases unmatched: 8. CDR3 length equals 17 residues. The CDR3 protein is CASSQGGLAGGLNTQYF. In DNA form, the CDR3 reads TGCGCCAGCAGCCAGGGCGGACTAGCGGGGGGGCTAAATACGCAGTATTTT.

This clonotype has a handful of counts. The chain is built from TRBV7-3 and TRBJ2-3; TRBD2 matches at 11 bases. The germline V gene encodes CDR1 SGHTA and CDR2 FQGTGA. The CDR3 length is 19 residues. After removal of 2 bases from V and 2 bases from J, the junction contained 12 bases not matched to a gene. In nucleotides, the CDR3 is TGTGCCAGCAGCTTAGGTATTAATCGACTAGCGGGGTACACAGATACGCAGTATTTT. Translating it yields CASSLGINRLAGYTDTQYF.